Listed below are T cell receptor beta chains from one sample, sequenced in a study of CD8+ T cells in alopecia areata. The data were produced by immunoSEQ multiplex PCR, yet TCRdb's version contains in-frame clones alone and is incomplete. The sample has roughly 200,000 clones, approximately 60% seen once. The source material was CD4+ T cells sorted from blood, sampled at week 4, from a patient treated with tofacitinib. The receptors come from a human donor with alopecia areata. The CDR3 runs from the conserved cysteine through the conserved F or W. Each record gives: V gene, J gene, CDR3 protein.

v_call: TRBV5-1
j_call: TRBJ2-5
cdr3_aa: CASSPDRVGETQYF

v_call: TRBV30
j_call: TRBJ1-5
cdr3_aa: CAWSGGGFQPQHF

v_call: TRBV7-2
j_call: TRBJ1-6
cdr3_aa: CASSVTGVQSPLHF

v_call: TRBV7-2
j_call: TRBJ1-5
cdr3_aa: CASSSDRVGDQPQHF

v_call: TRBV4-1
j_call: TRBJ1-6
cdr3_aa: CASSQDRQTSYNSPLHF

v_call: TRBV29-1
j_call: TRBJ2-3
cdr3_aa: CSVENRGTDTQYF

v_call: TRBV30
j_call: TRBJ1-4
cdr3_aa: CAWSAKDGEKLFF

v_call: TRBV7-9
j_call: TRBJ1-1
cdr3_aa: CATGATNTEAFF

v_call: TRBV11-2
j_call: TRBJ2-5
cdr3_aa: CASSSTPESQETQYF

v_call: TRBV7-9
j_call: TRBJ2-2
cdr3_aa: CASSYTGELFF

v_call: TRBV2
j_call: TRBJ1-1
cdr3_aa: CASIWGQGGPRDTEAFF

v_call: TRBV5-1
j_call: TRBJ2-2
cdr3_aa: CASSLMRQNTGELFF

v_call: TRBV2
j_call: TRBJ2-7
cdr3_aa: CASSEQGQATYEQYF

v_call: TRBV7-6
j_call: TRBJ1-1
cdr3_aa: CASSLDGTVNTEAFF

v_call: TRBV29-1
j_call: TRBJ1-1
cdr3_aa: CSVEVEAFF

v_call: TRBV6-1
j_call: .
cdr3_aa: CASSAQRQGGSYEQYF

v_call: TRBV6-5
j_call: TRBJ1-2
cdr3_aa: CASSYVGAKGYTF

v_call: TRBV29-1
j_call: TRBJ2-7
cdr3_aa: CSVDPSGVGYEQYF

v_call: TRBV7-2
j_call: TRBJ1-2
cdr3_aa: CASSLAGYYGYTF

v_call: TRBV4-3
j_call: TRBJ1-5
cdr3_aa: CASSLREGRNQPQHF

v_call: TRBV29-1
j_call: TRBJ2-5
cdr3_aa: CSVGRAGETQYF

v_call: TRBV4-3
j_call: TRBJ2-5
cdr3_aa: CASSQDGGPTGSGGQETQYF

v_call: TRBV2
j_call: TRBJ2-1
cdr3_aa: CASSEGTNEQFF

v_call: TRBV29-1
j_call: TRBJ2-3
cdr3_aa: CSVLPGLASDTQYF

v_call: TRBV7-2
j_call: TRBJ2-4
cdr3_aa: CASSPEELTKNIQYF

v_call: TRBV5-4
j_call: TRBJ2-1
cdr3_aa: CASSFVPVSSYNEQFF

v_call: TRBV5-1
j_call: TRBJ2-3
cdr3_aa: CASSSSPQDTQYF